This T cell receptor (beta chain) derives from a study of cytomegalovirus exposure and HLA in healthy donors. At the level of the study: There were just under 400 genotyped donors. Of these, roughly 80% fell in the genetic ancestry cluster associated with self-reported Caucasian donors. Broader study findings: TCR beta sequences reportedly predicted most subjects' HLA-A and HLA-B alleles accurately. CMV antigen specificity was confirmed in vitro for three CMV-associated chains.

V shed 1 base and J shed 0 bases, with 13 bases lying between them. There are 17 residues in the CDR3. In germline, CDR1 is SGHAT, CDR2 FQNNGV. Points on this clone: Its antigen is as yet unknown.

The PCR made use of 60 Vbeta and 13 Jbeta primers. Only in-frame clones appear in the TCRdb table, and some are missing; sequencing was by immunoSEQ multiplex PCR. In the table there are about 120,000 clones, around 80% of which are singletons. The chain joins TRBV11-2 to TRBJ1-3, with D perhaps TRBD1 (5 bases). Material: PBMCs. The sequence derives from a man aged 25 to 40 in good health and CMV-seropositive. CDR3: CASSLATGQLSGNTIYF. The CDR3 DNA follows: TGTGCCAGCAGCTTAGCTACAGGCCAACTCTCTGGAAACACCATATATTTT. The entire variable domain, with the rest obtained from reference TRBV11-2 and TRBJ1-3, is as follows: EAGVAQSPRYKIIEKRQSVAFWCNPISGHATLYWYQQILGQGPKLLIQFQNNGVVDDSQLPKDRFSAERLKGVDSTLKIQPAKLEDSAVYLCASSLATGQLSGNTIYFGEGSWLTVV.